The rows below give T cell receptor beta chains drawn from one sample of a study of shared clonotypes between healthy human individuals. Profiling relied on immunoSEQ multiplex PCR, and the TCRdb table lists in-frame clones only, not all of them. The sample shows some 2,000,000 clones, around 95% of them seen only once. The sequenced sample was naive CD4+ T cells sorted from blood. All receptors derive from a young man in good health. Both conserved end residues are part of each CDR3. A D gene is named only where the DNA matches it firmly. Not every row has a clone size; where given, it reads once, few, many or a size class.

j_call v_call d_call clone_size cdr3_aa cdr3_nt
TRBJ1-4 TRBV2 - once CASGTPLQRTNEKLFF TGTGCCAGCGGGACGCCTTTACAGCGAACTAATGAAAAACTGTTTTTT
TRBJ2-1 TRBV10-1 TRBD2 - CASSEGLAGDDEQFF TGCGCCAGCAGTGAGGGACTAGCGGGGGACGATGAGCAGTTCTTC
TRBJ1-5 TRBV18 - - CASSPQGNNQPQHF TGTGCCAGCTCACCACAGGGTAACAATCAGCCCCAGCATTTT
TRBJ2-2 TRBV7-9 - - CASSLETGGGPGELFF TGTGCCAGCAGCTTAGAAACCGGAGGCGGCCCCGGGGAGCTGTTTTTT
TRBJ1-2 TRBV5-4 - - CASSLGSQGSLRGYTF TGTGCCAGCAGCTTGGGTTCGCAGGGCTCCCTACGTGGCTACACCTTC
TRBJ1-2 TRBV7-9 - - CASSLDGFGVGYTF TGTGCCAGCAGCTTAGACGGGTTCGGCGTTGGCTACACCTTC
TRBJ1-1 TRBV18 - - CASSPPRQMNTEAFF TGTGCCAGCTCACCACCGAGGCAGATGAACACTGAAGCTTTCTTT
TRBJ1-5 TRBV28 - - CASSGFRRGNNQPQHF TGTGCCAGCAGCGGGTTTAGGAGGGGGAACAATCAGCCCCAGCATTTT
TRBJ1-1 TRBV6-5 TRBD1 - CASIPDRGLYTEAFF TGTGCCAGCATACCGGACAGGGGGTTGTACACTGAAGCTTTCTTT
TRBJ2-7 TRBV6-1 - once CASSEAGSGGNEQYF TGTGCCAGCAGTGAAGCAGGGTCTGGGGGGAATGAGCAGTACTTC
TRBJ2-2 TRBV5-4 - - CASSLRAPADTGELFF TGTGCCAGCAGCTTGCGAGCTCCGGCCGACACCGGGGAGCTGTTTTTT
TRBJ2-7 TRBV15 - few CATSRDSYEQYF TGTGCCACCAGCAGAGACAGCTACGAGCAGTACTTC
TRBJ1-2 TRBV10-3 - - CAISGGALETYGYTF TGTGCCATCAGTGGTGGCGCCCTTGAAACGTATGGCTACACCTTC
TRBJ2-3 TRBV18 TRBD2 - CASSPPGTSSTDTQYF TGTGCCAGCTCACCACCCGGGACTAGCAGCACAGATACGCAGTATTTT
TRBJ2-7 TRBV10-3 TRBD1 - CAIRYGQGATYEQYF TGTGCCATCAGATACGGACAGGGGGCTACCTACGAGCAGTACTTC
TRBJ1-5 TRBV7-9 - - CASSLDAGRNNQPQHF TGTGCCAGCAGCTTAGATGCTGGGAGGAACAATCAGCCCCAGCATTTT
TRBJ2-7 TRBV5-6 - - CASTDQGNTYEQYF TGTGCCAGCACCGACCAGGGGAACACCTACGAGCAGTACTTC
TRBJ1-2 TRBV5-8 - - CASSLGTYGYTF TGTGCCAGCAGCTTGGGGACCTATGGCTACACCTTC
TRBJ1-5 TRBV6-1 - - CASSEAAGLGNQPQHF TGTGCCAGCAGTGAAGCGGCCGGGTTGGGCAATCAGCCCCAGCATTTT
TRBJ2-1 TRBV30 TRBD2 - CASRLAGDNEQFF TGTGCCTCAAGACTAGCGGGAGACAATGAGCAGTTCTTC
TRBJ1-5 TRBV19 TRBD1 - CASRTGTGGGLSNQPQHF TGTGCCAGTAGAACCGGGACAGGGGGAGGTTTGAGCAATCAGCCCCAGCATTTT
TRBJ2-1 TRBV7-9 TRBD2 - CASSPRSGGNEQFF TGTGCCAGCAGCCCAAGGAGCGGGGGGAATGAGCAGTTCTTC
TRBJ1-1 TRBV30 - - CAWSGTSLGTEAFF TGTGCCTGGAGTGGGACGAGTCTGGGGACTGAAGCTTTCTTT
TRBJ2-2 TRBV7-9 - once CASSLQGPLNGGELFF TGTGCCAGCAGCCTTCAGGGGCCCCTAAATGGCGGGGAGCTGTTTTTT
TRBJ2-3 TRBV5-1 TRBD1 - CASSAGQGGTDTQYF TGCGCCAGCAGCGCAGGACAGGGAGGCACAGATACGCAGTATTTT
TRBJ2-3 TRBV5-1 - few CASSLEGGKDTQYF TGCGCCAGCAGCTTGGAGGGGGGCAAAGATACGCAGTATTTT
TRBJ2-2 TRBV5-1 - - CASSLGRPSTGELFF TGCGCCAGCAGCTTAGGTCGACCGTCGACCGGGGAGCTGTTTTTT
TRBJ1-5 TRBV18 - - CASSPGDGNQPQHF TGTGCCAGCTCACCGGGGGACGGTAATCAGCCCCAGCATTTT
TRBJ2-1 TRBV7-9 TRBD1 - CAATRDRDGEQFF TGTGCCGCCACCCGGGACAGGGATGGTGAGCAGTTCTTC
TRBJ1-4 TRBV2 TRBD1 - CASSIQGATNEKLFF TGTGCCAGCAGTATCCAGGGGGCAACTAATGAAAAACTGTTTTTT
TRBJ2-5 TRBV5-4 TRBD2 - CASSLQWTSGQETQYF TGTGCCAGCAGCTTGCAGTGGACTAGCGGACAAGAGACCCAGTACTTC
TRBJ1-2 TRBV7-2 - - CASSLGASNYGYTF TGTGCCAGCAGCTTAGGGGCCTCTAACTATGGCTACACCTTC
TRBJ1-6 TRBV10-2 TRBD1 - CASSPGTGNSPLHF TGCGCCAGCAGTCCCGGGACAGGGAATTCACCCCTCCACTTT
TRBJ1-2 TRBV30 - once CAWSARQDRNYGYTF TGTGCCTGGAGTGCCCGACAGGATAGAAACTATGGCTACACCTTC
TRBJ2-6 TRBV6-1 TRBD1 - CASSEGGQVISGANVLTF TGTGCCAGCAGTGAAGGGGGACAGGTGATCTCTGGGGCCAACGTCCTGACTTTC
TRBJ1-6 TRBV5-4 TRBD1 - CASSWIRSGQGASPLHF TGTGCCAGCAGCTGGATTCGTTCAGGGCAGGGGGCTTCACCCCTCCACTTT
TRBJ2-3 TRBV5-4 - - CASSPPGDTQYF TGTGCCAGCAGCCCGCCGGGGGATACGCAGTATTTT
TRBJ1-3 TRBV9 - - CASSGPPSGNTIYF TGTGCCAGCAGCGGCCCCCCCTCTGGAAACACCATATATTTT
TRBJ1-6 TRBV6-6 - - CASSYLDRNSPLHF TGTGCCAGCAGTTATTTGGACAGAAATTCACCCCTCCACTTT
TRBJ2-7 TRBV2 - - CASTGEMSSYEQYF TGTGCCAGCACGGGGGAGATGAGCTCCTACGAGCAGTACTTC
TRBJ1-2 TRBV29-1 - - CSVEEVQGASGYTF TGCAGCGTTGAAGAAGTACAGGGAGCGAGTGGCTACACCTTC
TRBJ1-6 TRBV4-2 - - CASSQQQGGSDSPLHF TGTGCCAGCAGCCAACAACAGGGTGGGTCGGATTCACCCCTCCACTTT
TRBJ2-6 TRBV28 - - CASSLGGAGANVLTF TGTGCCAGCAGTTTAGGGGGGGCCGGGGCCAACGTCCTGACTTTC
TRBJ2-5 TRBV7-7 TRBD2 - CASSPGLAGETQYF TGTGCTAGCAGCCCGGGACTAGCAGGGGAGACCCAGTACTTC
TRBJ2-6 TRBV6-6 - - CASSARKTGANVLTF TGTGCCAGCAGTGCCCGAAAAACCGGGGCCAACGTCCTGACTTTC
TRBJ1-2 TRBV5-1 TRBD1 - CASSLVHTGDQGYTF TGCGCCAGCAGCTTGGTTCATACAGGGGATCAGGGCTACACCTTC
TRBJ2-7 TRBV28 TRBD2 - CASSLKGGSYEQYF TGTGCCAGCAGTTTAAAGGGAGGGTCCTACGAGCAGTACTTC
TRBJ2-6 TRBV18 - - CASSPPTGSSGANVLTF TGTGCCAGCTCACCACCGACAGGCTCCTCTGGGGCCAACGTCCTGACTTTC